The 13 T cell receptor beta chains below come from one sample, sequenced in a study of blood T cell repertoires in COVID-19. The data were produced by immunoSEQ multiplex PCR, yet TCRdb's version contains in-frame clones alone and is incomplete. The table includes about 110,000 clones, about 89% detected once. Sequenced sample: peripheral blood. Receptors were obtained from a man aged 35 to 55 with acute or convalescent COVID-19.

This chain joins TRBV18 and TRBJ1-4, with D perhaps TRBD1 (5 bases). Germline CDR1 reads KGHSH; CDR2 reads LQKENI. The CDR3 sequence is 14 residues long. The ends were cut back, 6 bases at V and 8 bases at J, with 16 bases in the middle. The chain's CDR3 is CASSGESRVEKLFF. CDR3 sequence (DNA): TGTGCCAGCTCTGGAGAGAGCAGGGTGGAAAAACTGTTTTTT.

This chain joins TRBV9 and TRBJ1-2, with D maybe TRBD1 (5 bases). Germline V lookup: CDR1 SGDLS, CDR2 YYNGEE. V lost 4 bases to trimming and J lost 0 bases, with 10 bases between them. The CDR3 extends over 14 amino acids. The CDR3 loop reads CASSPPGTNYGYTF. The DNA of the CDR3 is TGTGCCAGCAGCCCCCCAGGGACTAACTATGGCTACACCTTC.

The rearrangement links TRBV27 to TRBJ1-2; TRBD1 agrees at 10 bases. The CDR3 sequence is 14 residues long. Germline values: CDR1 MNHEY, CDR2 SMNVEV (reference sequence). V dropped 6 bases and J dropped 4; count of bases not matched to a gene: 5. The CDR3 nucleotides read TGTGCCAGCAGCCGGGACAGGGGTGTCTATGGCTACACCTTC. Its protein product is CASSRDRGVYGYTF.

The chain carries TRBV30 and TRBJ2-4; maybe TRBD1 (6 bases). CDR3 length: 14 amino acids. The V end lost 3 bases, the J end lost 0 bases, and 9 bases lay between the germline ends. Germline CDR1 GTSNPN, CDR2 SVGIG (reference sequence). CDR3: CAWRSGVAKNIQYF. The DNA for the CDR3 is TGTGCCTGGAGGTCAGGGGTAGCCAAAAACATTCAGTACTTC.

This sequence joins TRBV18 and TRBJ1-3; a possible D gene is TRBD1 (5 bases). This CDR3 is built from 15 residues. Germline lookup yields CDR1 KGHSH and CDR2 LQKENI. With 3 bases removed from V and 0 bases from J, the gap between germline ends came to 9 bases. Here the CDR3 reads CASSPGQFSGNTIYF. CDR3 DNA sequence: TGTGCCAGCTCACCGGGGCAGTTCTCTGGAAACACCATATATTTT. Looking up the rest from reference TRBV18 and TRBJ1-3 gives the full variable domain: NAGVMQNPRHLVRRRGQEARLRCSPMKGHSHVYWYRQLPEEGLKFMVYLQKENIIDESGMPKERFSAEFPKEGPSILRIQQVVRGDSAAYFCASSPGQFSGNTIYFGEGSWLTVV.

A note on this clone: Other DNA sequences in this sample translate to the same CDR3. The V gene is TRBV6-1, the J gene TRBJ1-6; D is undetermined. CDR3 length: 12 amino acids. CDR1 is MNHNS, CDR2 SASEGT, per germline. The ends were cut back, 2 bases at V and 6 bases at J, with 2 bases in the middle. The CDR3 DNA reads TGTGCCAGCAGTGAACGTAATTCACCCCTCCACTTT. This encodes CASSERNSPLHF.

A single count supports this clone. The chain combines TRBV30 with TRBJ1-1; tentative D call: TRBD1 (6 bases). Germline CDR1 and CDR2: GTSNPN and SVGIG (reference sequence). The CDR3 has 15 amino acids. V lost 5 bases and J 5 bases, leaving 21 bases between the germline ends. CDR3 region: CAWGARLGGGTEAFF. The CDR3 nucleotides read TGTGCCTGGGGGGCCCGGTTAGGGGGAGGGACTGAAGCTTTCTTT.

The CDR3 region is CATKPGQALPGNTIYF. For the CDR3, the DNA is TGTGCCACCAAACCGGGACAGGCCCTCCCGGGAAACACCATATATTTT. The chain has TRBV19 and TRBJ1-3; 8 positions agree with TRBD1. V was clipped by 10 bases and J by 4 bases; unmatched bases: 15. The length of the CDR3 is 16 residues. Germline lookup yields CDR1 LNHDA and CDR2 SQIVND (reference sequence).

The rearrangement links TRBV11-2 to TRBJ2-3; D not resolved. Germline CDR1 and CDR2: SGHAT and FQNNGV. V shed 3 bases and J shed 2 bases, with 9 bases lying between them. CDR3 size: 14 residues. The CDR3 here is CASSLELITDTQYF. The CDR3 DNA sequence: TGTGCCAGCAGCTTGGAACTAATCACAGATACGCAGTATTTT.

The genes are TRBV4-2 and TRBJ2-7; TRBD1 might be the D (6 bases). The germline V gene encodes CDR1 LGHNA and CDR2 YNFKEQ. This CDR3 region has 16 residues. Trimming pared 0 bases from V and 5 bases from J, leaving 17 bases between. The CDR3: CASSQEPARGGNEQYF. DNA of the CDR3: TGTGCCAGCAGCCAAGAACCCGCCAGGGGTGGTAACGAGCAGTACTTC.

The chain joins TRBV6-2 or TRBV6-3 to TRBJ2-7, with 7 bases that match TRBD1. V shed 4 bases, J shed 2 bases, and the junction held 14 bases outside the gene matches. There are 17 residues in the CDR3. The V gene's germline CDR1 is MNHEY and CDR2 SVGEGT. In DNA form, the CDR3 reads TGTGCCAGCAGTTCCGTACCCAGATCGGGACAGACCTACGAGCAGTACTTC. It translates to CASSSVPRSGQTYEQYF.

This chain uses TRBV3-1 (or the pseudogene TRBV3-2) with TRBJ2-7; weak D call: TRBD1 (5 bases). Per the germline V gene, CDR1 is LGHDT and CDR2 is YNNKEL (reference sequence). CDR3 length: 14 amino acids. Trimming left V 4 bases short and J 5 bases short, with 15 bases between. The CDR3 here is CASSRAQGTHEQYF. DNA of the CDR3: TGTGCCAGCAGCCGAGCGCAGGGTACCCACGAGCAGTACTTC.

V gene TRBV6-5 combines with J gene TRBJ2-3, with a possible D match to TRBD2 (5 bases). Germline lookup yields CDR1 MNHEY and CDR2 SVGAGI. The ends were cut back, 10 bases at V and 2 bases at J, with 16 bases in the middle. CDR3 length equals 14 residues. The CDR3 DNA sequence: TGTGCCAACGCATACGAACGGGACACAGATACGCAGTATTTT. Translating it yields CANAYERDTDTQYF.